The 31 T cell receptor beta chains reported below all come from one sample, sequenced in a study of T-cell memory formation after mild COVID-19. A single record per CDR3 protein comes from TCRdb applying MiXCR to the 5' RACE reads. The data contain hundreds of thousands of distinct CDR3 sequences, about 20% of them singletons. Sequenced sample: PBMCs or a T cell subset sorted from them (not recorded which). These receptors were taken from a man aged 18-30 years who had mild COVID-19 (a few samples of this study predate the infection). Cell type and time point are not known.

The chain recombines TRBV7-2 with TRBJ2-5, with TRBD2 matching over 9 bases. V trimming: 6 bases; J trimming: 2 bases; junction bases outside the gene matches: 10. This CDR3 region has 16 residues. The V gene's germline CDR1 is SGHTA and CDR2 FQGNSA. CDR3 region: CASSRATRGGQETQYF. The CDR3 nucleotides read TGTGCCAGCAGTCGAGCAACGCGGGGGGGTCAAGAGACCCAGTACTTC.

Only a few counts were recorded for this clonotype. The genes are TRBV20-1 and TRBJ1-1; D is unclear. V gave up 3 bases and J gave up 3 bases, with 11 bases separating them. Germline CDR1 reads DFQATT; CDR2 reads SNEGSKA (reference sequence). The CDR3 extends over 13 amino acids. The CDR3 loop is CSARGPGYTEAFF. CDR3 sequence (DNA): TGCAGTGCTAGGGGTCCTGGTTACACTGAAGCTTTCTTT.

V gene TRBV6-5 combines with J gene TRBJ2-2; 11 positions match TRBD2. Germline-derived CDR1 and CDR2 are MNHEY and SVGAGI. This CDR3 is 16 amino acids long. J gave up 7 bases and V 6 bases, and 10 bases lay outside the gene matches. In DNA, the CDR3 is TGTGCCAGCAGGGGAACTAGCGGGGGTTTGGGCGGGGAGCTGTTTTTT. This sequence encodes CASRGTSGGLGGELFF.

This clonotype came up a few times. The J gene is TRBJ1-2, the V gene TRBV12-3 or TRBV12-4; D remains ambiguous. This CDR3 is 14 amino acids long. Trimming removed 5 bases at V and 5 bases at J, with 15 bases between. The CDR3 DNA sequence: TGTGCCAGCAGTAGTGACGGAACCAGTTATGGCTACACCTTC. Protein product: CASSSDGTSYGYTF.

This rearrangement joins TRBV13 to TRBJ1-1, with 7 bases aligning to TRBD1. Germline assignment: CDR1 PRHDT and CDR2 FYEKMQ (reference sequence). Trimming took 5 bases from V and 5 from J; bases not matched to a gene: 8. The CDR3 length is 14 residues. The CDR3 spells CASSAGAGGTEAFF. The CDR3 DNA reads TGTGCCAGCAGCGCCGGGGCAGGGGGGACTGAAGCTTTCTTT.

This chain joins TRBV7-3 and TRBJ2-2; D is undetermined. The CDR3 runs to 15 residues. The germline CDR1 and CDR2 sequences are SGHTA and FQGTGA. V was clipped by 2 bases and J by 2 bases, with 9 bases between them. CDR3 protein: CASSLQRLNTGELFF. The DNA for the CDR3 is TGTGCCAGCAGCTTACAAAGGCTTAACACCGGGGAGCTGTTTTTT.

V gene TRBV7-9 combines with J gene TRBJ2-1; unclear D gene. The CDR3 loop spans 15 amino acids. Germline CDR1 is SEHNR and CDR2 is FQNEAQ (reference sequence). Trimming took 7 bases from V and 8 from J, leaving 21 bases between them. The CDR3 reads CASTAMGLFSDEQFF. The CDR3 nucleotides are TGTGCCAGCACCGCAATGGGTCTATTCTCGGATGAGCAGTTCTTC.

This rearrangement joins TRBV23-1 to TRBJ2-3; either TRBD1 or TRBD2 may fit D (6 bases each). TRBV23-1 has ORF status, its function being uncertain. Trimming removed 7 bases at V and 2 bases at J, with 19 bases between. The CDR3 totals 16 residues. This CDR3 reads CASNSGGRGTTDTQYF. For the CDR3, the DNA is TGCGCCAGCAATAGTGGGGGCCGGGGGACCACAGATACGCAGTATTTT.

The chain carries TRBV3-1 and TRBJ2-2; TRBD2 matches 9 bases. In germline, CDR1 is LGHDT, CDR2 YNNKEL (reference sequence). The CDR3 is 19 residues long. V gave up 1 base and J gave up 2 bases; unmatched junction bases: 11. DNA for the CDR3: TGTGCCAGCAGCCAAGGGGAGGATAGCGGGGGTCTTAACACCGGGGAGCTGTTTTTT. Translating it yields CASSQGEDSGGLNTGELFF.

The CDR3 here is CASSQETGPFLHEQYV. CDR3 in DNA: TGCGCCAGCAGCCAAGAAACAGGACCATTTCTCCACGAGCAGTACGTC. The chain combines TRBV4-3 with TRBJ2-7; D may be TRBD1 (5 bases). The V end was cut by 0 bases, the J end by 5 bases, with 17 bases between. Germline lookup yields CDR1 LGHNA and CDR2 YSLEER. The CDR3 is 16 amino acids.

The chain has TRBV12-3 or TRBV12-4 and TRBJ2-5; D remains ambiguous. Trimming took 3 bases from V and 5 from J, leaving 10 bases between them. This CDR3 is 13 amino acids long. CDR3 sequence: CASSFTQRETQYF. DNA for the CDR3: TGTGCCAGCAGTTTTACCCAAAGGGAGACCCAGTACTTC.

In DNA, the CDR3 is TGCGCCAGCAGCGACGGACAGGCTTACAATGAGCAGTTCTTC. Its translation is CASSDGQAYNEQFF. The rearrangement joins TRBV5-1 to TRBJ2-1; 7 bases line up with TRBD1. CDR3 length: 14 amino acids. Germline CDR1 is SGHRS and CDR2 is YFSETQ. With V trimmed by 4 bases and J by 4 bases, 5 bases remained unmatched.

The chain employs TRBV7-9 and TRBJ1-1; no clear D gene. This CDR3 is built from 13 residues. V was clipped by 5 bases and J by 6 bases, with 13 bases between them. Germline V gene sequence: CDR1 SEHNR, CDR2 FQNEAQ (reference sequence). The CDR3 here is CASSQTKGPEAFF. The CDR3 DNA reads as TGTGCCAGCAGCCAAACAAAGGGCCCTGAAGCTTTCTTT. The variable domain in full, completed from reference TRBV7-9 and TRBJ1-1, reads DTGVSQNPRHKITKRGQNVTFRCDPISEHNRLYWYRQTLGQGPEFLTYFQNEAQLEKSRLLSDRFSAERPKGSFSTLEIQRTEQGDSAMYLCASSQTKGPEAFFGQGTRLTVV.

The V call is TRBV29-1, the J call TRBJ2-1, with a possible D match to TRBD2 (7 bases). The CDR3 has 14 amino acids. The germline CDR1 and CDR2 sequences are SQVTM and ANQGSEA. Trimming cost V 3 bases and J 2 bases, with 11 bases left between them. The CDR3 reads CSVDRGGAYNEQFF. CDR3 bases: TGCAGCGTTGATAGGGGGGGGGCCTACAATGAGCAGTTCTTC.

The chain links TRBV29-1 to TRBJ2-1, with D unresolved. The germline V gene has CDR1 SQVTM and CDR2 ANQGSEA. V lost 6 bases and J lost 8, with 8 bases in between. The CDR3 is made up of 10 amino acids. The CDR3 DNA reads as TGCAGCGTGGAGATCGATGAGCAGTTCTTC. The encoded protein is CSVEIDEQFF.

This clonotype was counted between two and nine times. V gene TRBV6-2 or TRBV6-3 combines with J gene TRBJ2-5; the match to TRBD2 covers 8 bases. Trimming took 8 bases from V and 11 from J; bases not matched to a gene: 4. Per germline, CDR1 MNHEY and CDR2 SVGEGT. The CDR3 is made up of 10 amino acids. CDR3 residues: CASGAGVQYF. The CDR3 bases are TGTGCCAGCGGAGCGGGGGTGCAGTACTTC.

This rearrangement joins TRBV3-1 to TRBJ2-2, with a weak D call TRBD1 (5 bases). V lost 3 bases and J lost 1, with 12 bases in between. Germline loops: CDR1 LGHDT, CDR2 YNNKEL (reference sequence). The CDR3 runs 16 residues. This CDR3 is CASSQWPGLNTGELFF. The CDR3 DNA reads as TGTGCCAGCAGCCAGTGGCCAGGGTTGAACACCGGGGAGCTGTTTTTT. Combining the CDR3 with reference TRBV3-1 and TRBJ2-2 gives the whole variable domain DTAVSQTPKYLVTQMGNDKSIKCEQNLGHDTMYWYKQDSKKFLKIMFSYNNKELIINETVPNRFSPKSPDKAHLNLHINSLELGDSAVYFCASSQWPGLNTGELFFGEGSRLTVL.

Here the CDR3 reads CSALDRAQGYGYTF. Here the CDR3 DNA reads TGCAGCGCCCTAGACAGGGCCCAGGGCTATGGCTACACCTTC. The chain links TRBV29-1 to TRBJ1-2; TRBD1 agrees at 7 bases. Germline V gene data show CDR1 as SQVTM and CDR2 as ANQGSEA. Trimming removed 7 bases from V and 4 bases from J; junction bases left unmatched: 12. The CDR3 is 14 amino acids.

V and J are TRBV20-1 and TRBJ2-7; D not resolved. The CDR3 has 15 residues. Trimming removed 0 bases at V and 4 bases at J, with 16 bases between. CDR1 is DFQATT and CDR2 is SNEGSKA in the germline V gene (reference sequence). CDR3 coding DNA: TGCAGTGCTAGAGATTCGCCTAGGTCACCGTACGAGCAGTACTTC. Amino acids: CSARDSPRSPYEQYF.

CDR3 loop: CSARVIGTNRGEQFF. CDR3 sequence (DNA): TGCAGTGCTAGAGTCATAGGGACGAATCGCGGTGAGCAGTTCTTC. This chain uses TRBV20-1 with TRBJ2-1, with D possibly being TRBD1 or TRBD2 (5 bases each). Germline CDR1 reads DFQATT; CDR2 reads SNEGSKA (reference sequence). Trimming stripped 1 base from V and 9 bases from J, with 19 bases between. CDR3 length equals 15 residues.

The CDR3 protein is CASSQDRPGSSTGELFF. The CDR3, as DNA: TGCGCCAGCAGCCAAGATCGGCCAGGGTCATCCACCGGGGAGCTGTTTTTT. The J gene is TRBJ2-2, the V gene TRBV4-3; weak D call: TRBD1 (5 bases). V was clipped by 0 bases and J by 4 bases, with 15 bases between them. Germline lookup yields CDR1 LGHNA and CDR2 YSLEER. The length of the CDR3 is 17 residues.

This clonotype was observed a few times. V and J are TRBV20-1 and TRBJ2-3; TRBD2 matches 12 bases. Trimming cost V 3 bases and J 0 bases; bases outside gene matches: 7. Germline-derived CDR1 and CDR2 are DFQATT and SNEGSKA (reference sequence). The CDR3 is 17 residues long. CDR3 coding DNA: TGCAGTGCTAGGTTTCTAGCGGGGGGGCCCAGCACAGATACGCAGTATTTT. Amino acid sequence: CSARFLAGGPSTDTQYF.

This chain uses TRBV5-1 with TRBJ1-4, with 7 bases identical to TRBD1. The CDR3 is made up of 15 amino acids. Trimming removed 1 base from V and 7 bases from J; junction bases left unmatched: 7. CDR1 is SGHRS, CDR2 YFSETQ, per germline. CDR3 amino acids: CASSLYQGVFEKLFF. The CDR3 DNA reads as TGCGCCAGCAGCTTGTACCAGGGGGTTTTTGAAAAACTGTTTTTT.

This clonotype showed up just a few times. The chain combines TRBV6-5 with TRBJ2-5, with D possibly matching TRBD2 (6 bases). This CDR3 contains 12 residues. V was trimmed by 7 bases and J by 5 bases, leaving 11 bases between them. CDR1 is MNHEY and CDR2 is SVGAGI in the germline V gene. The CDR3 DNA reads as TGTGCCAGCACTTCGGGGGACGAGACCCAGTACTTC. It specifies CASTSGDETQYF.

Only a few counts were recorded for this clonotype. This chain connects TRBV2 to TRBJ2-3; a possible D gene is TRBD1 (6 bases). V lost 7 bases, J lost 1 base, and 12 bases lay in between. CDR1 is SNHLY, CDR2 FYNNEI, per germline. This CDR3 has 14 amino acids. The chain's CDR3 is CASNTQGGTDTQYF. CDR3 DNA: TGTGCCAGCAACACACAGGGAGGCACAGATACGCAGTATTTT.

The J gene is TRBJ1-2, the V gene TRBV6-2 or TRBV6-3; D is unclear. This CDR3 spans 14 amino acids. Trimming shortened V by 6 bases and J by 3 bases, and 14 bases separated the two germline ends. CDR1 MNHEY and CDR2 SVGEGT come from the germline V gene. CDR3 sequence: CASREKGRYYGYTF. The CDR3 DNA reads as TGTGCCAGCAGGGAAAAAGGACGGTACTATGGCTACACCTTC.

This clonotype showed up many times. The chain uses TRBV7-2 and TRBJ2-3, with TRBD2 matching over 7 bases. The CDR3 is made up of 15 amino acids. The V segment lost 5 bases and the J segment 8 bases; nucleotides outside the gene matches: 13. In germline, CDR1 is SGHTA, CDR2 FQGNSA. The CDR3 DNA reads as TGTGCCAGCAGCGTCGCCCCGACCCGGGAGGCTACGCAGTATTTT. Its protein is CASSVAPTREATQYF.

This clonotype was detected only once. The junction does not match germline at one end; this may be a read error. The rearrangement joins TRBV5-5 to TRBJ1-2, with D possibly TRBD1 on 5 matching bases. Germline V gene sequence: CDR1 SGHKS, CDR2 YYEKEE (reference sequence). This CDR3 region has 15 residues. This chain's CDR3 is CASRLGVGGNYGYTF. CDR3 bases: TGTGCCAGCAGGTTGGGGGTCGGGGGTAACTATGGCTACACCTTC.

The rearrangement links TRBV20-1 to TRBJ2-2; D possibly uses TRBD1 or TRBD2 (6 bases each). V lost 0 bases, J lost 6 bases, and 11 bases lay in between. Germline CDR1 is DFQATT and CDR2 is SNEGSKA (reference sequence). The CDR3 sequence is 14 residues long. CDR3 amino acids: CSARDPGDSGELFF. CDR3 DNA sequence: TGCAGTGCTAGAGATCCAGGGGACTCCGGGGAGCTGTTTTTT.

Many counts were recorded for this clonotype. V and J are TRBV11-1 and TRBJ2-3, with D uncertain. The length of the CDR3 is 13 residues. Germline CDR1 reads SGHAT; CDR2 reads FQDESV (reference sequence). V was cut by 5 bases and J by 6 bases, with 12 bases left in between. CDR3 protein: CASSPRTLDTQYF. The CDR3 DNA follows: TGTGCCAGCAGCCCCCGCACCTTGGATACGCAGTATTTT.

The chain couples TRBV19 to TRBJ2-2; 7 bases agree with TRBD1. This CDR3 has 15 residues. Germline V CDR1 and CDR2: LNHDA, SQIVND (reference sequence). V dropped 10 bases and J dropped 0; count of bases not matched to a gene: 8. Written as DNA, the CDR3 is TGTGCCACCCGACCGCAGGGGGCGAACACCGGGGAGCTGTTTTTT. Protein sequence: CATRPQGANTGELFF. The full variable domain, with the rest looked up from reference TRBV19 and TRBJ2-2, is DGGITQSPKYLFRKEGQNVTLSCEQNLNHDAMYWYRQDPGQGLRLIYYSQIVNDFQKGDIAEGYSVSREKKESFPLTVTSAQKNPTAFYLCATRPQGANTGELFFGEGSRLTVL.